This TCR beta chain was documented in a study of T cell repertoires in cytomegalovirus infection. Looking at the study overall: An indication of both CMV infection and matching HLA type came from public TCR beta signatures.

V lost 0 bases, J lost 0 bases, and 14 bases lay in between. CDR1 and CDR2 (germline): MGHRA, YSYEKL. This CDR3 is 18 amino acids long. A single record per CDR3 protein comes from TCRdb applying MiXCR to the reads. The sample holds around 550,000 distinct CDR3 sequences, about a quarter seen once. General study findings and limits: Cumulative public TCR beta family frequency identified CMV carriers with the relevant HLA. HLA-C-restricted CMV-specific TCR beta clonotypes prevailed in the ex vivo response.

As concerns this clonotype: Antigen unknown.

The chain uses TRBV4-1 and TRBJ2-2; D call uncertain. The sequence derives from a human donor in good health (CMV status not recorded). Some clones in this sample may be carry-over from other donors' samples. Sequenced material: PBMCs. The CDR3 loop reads CASSQDNQGYSNTGELFF. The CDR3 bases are TGCGCCAGCAGCCAAGATAATCAAGGGTACTCGAACACCGGGGAGCTGTTTTTT.